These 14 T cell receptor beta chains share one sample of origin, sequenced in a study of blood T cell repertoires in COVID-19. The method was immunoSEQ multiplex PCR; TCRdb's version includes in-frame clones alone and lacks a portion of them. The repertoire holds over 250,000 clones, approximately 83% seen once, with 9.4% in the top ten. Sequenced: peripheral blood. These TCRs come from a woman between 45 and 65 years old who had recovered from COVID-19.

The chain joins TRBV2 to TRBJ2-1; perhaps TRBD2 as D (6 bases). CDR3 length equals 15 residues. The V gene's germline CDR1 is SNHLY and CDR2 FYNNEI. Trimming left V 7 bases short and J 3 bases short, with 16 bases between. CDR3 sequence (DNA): TGTGCCAGCATCCCGACTAGAAGTGGCTACAATGAGCAGTTCTTC. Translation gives CASIPTRSGYNEQFF.

CDR3 nucleotides: TGTGCCAGCAGTGTGCAGGGGGCGGGGATGCAGTTCTTC. Translating gives CASSVQGAGMQFF. The chain carries TRBV2 and TRBJ2-1, with 8 bases matching TRBD1. Germline CDR1 and CDR2: SNHLY and FYNNEI. The CDR3 extends over 13 amino acids. The V gene end was trimmed by 4 bases and the J gene end by 12 bases; junction bases not matched to a gene: 8.

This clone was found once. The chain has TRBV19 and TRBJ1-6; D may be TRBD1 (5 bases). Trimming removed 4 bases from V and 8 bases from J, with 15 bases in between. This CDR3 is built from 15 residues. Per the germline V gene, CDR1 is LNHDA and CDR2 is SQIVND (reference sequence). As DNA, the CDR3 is TGTGCCAGTAGTACCGCTGCGGGGCCTGATTCACCCCTCCACTTT. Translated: CASSTAAGPDSPLHF.

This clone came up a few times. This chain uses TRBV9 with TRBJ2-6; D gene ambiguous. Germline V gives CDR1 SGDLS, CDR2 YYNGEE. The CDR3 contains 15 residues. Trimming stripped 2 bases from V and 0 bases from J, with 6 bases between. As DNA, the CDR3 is TGTGCCAGCAGCGTCCGGGTCTCTGGGGCCAACGTCCTGACTTTC. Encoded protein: CASSVRVSGANVLTF.

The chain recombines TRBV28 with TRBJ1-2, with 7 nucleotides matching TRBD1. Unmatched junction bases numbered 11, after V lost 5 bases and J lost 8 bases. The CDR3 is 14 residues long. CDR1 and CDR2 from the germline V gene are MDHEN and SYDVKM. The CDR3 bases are TGTGCCAGCAGTCGTCCGGACAGGCGGTCGGGCTACACCTTC. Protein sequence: CASSRPDRRSGYTF.

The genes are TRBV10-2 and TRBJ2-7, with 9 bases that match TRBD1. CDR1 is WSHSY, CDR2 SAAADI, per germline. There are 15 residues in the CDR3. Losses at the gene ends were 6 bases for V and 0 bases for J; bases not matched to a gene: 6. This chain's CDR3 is CASRAGTGSSYEQYF. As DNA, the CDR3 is TGCGCCAGCAGGGCGGGGACAGGGAGCTCCTACGAGCAGTACTTC.

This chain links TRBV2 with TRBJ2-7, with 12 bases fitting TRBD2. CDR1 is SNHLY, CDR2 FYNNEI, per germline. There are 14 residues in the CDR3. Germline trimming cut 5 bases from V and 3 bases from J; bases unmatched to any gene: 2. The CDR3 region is CASSLAGGRYEQYF. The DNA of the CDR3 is TGTGCCAGCAGTCTAGCGGGGGGGCGCTACGAGCAGTACTTC.

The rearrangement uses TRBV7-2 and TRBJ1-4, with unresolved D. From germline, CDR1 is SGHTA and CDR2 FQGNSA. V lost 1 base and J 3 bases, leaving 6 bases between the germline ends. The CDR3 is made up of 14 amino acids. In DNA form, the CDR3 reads TGTGCCAGCAGCTTAGACACAGCTAATGAAAAACTGTTTTTT. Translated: CASSLDTANEKLFF.

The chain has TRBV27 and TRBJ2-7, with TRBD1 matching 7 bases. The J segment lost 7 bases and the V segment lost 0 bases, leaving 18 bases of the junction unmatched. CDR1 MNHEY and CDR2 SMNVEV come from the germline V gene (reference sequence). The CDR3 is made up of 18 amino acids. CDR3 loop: CASSLSVFLQGIPREQYF. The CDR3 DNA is TGTGCCAGCAGTTTATCGGTGTTCCTACAGGGGATTCCGAGGGAGCAGTACTTC.

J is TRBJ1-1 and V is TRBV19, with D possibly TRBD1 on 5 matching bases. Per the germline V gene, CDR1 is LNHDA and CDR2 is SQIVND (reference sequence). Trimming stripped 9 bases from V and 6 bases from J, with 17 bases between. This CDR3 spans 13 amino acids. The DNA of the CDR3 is TGTGCCAGCAACGCAGGGTTTATAGCTGAAGCTTTCTTT. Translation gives CASNAGFIAEAFF.

CDR3 DNA: TGCGCCAGCAGCCTTTTGGGACAAAGCCTCCAAGAGACCCAGTACTTC. This codes for CASSLLGQSLQETQYF. The chain joins TRBV4-3 to TRBJ2-5; D perhaps matches TRBD1 (6 bases). Trimming removed 4 bases from V and 1 base from J, with 16 bases in between. The germline gives CDR1 LGHNA, CDR2 YSLEER. This CDR3 comprises 16 residues.

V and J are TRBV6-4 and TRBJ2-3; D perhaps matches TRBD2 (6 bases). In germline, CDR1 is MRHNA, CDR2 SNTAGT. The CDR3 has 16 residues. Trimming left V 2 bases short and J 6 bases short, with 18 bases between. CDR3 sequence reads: CASSDTPGGNRDTQYF. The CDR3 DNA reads TGTGCCAGCAGTGACACCCCCGGCGGGAACAGGGATACGCAGTATTTT.

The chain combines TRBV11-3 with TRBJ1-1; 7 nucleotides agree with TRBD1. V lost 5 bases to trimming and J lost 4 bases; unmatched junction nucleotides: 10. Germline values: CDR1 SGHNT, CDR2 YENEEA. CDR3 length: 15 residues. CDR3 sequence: CASSPGQQGRTEAFF. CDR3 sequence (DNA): TGTGCCAGCAGCCCAGGCCAACAGGGGCGCACTGAAGCTTTCTTT. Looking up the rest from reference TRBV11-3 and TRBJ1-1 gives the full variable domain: EAGVVQSPRYKIIEKKQPVAFWCNPISGHNTLYWYLQNLGQGPELLIRYENEEAVDDSQLPKDRFSAERLKGVDSTLKIQPAELGDSAVYLCASSPGQQGRTEAFFGQGTRLTVV.

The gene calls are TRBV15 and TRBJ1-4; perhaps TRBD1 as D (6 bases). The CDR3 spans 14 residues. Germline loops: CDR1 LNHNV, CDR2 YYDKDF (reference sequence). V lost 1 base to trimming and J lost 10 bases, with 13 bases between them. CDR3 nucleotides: TGTGCCACCAGCAGAGCAGGGGAGGGCGGAAAACTGTTTTTT. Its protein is CATSRAGEGGKLFF.